These 2 T cell receptor beta chains originate from one sample sequenced in a study of T cell changes during pregnancy in multiple sclerosis. Using immunoSEQ multiplex PCR, the repertoire was profiled, and TCRdb retains in-frame clones only, with some absent. Of 77,000 or so clones in the sample, roughly 95% were seen once. Specimen: peripheral blood, collected in the second trimester of pregnancy. These receptors were taken from a female donor in good health, enrolled as a control in a pregnancy study.

The rearrangement uses TRBV12-5 and TRBJ2-2, with 12 bases matching TRBD1. Germline V lookup: CDR1 LGHNT, CDR2 FRNRAP. The CDR3 spans 16 residues. J gave up 7 bases and V 7 bases, and 10 bases lay outside the gene matches. CDR3 sequence: CASVPPGQGAIGELFF. As DNA, the CDR3 is TGTGCTAGTGTTCCACCGGGACAGGGGGCTATCGGGGAGCTGTTTTTT.

The chain joins TRBV5-4 to TRBJ1-2; the D is unclear. Germline V CDR1 and CDR2: SGHNT, YYREEE (reference sequence). The CDR3 covers 14 residues. V was shortened by 1 base and J by 3 bases, with 10 bases between the two germline ends. The CDR3 nucleotides read TGTGCCAGCAGCTTGACAGTAAGAGACTATGGCTACACCTTC. It codes for CASSLTVRDYGYTF.